The 5 T cell receptor beta chains listed next were all sequenced from one sample in a study of blood T cell repertoires in COVID-19. Repertoires were generated with immunoSEQ multiplex PCR, while TCRdb's copy carries only in-frame clones and drops some. The table includes 140,000 or so clones, about 90% detected once. What was sequenced was peripheral blood. The receptors here all came from a woman over 75 with acute or convalescent COVID-19.

V and J are TRBV10-3 and TRBJ2-1; TRBD2 agrees at 9 bases. The CDR3 is made up of 15 amino acids. Germline V gene data show CDR1 as ENHRY and CDR2 as SYGVKD. V shed 2 bases and J 6 bases; nucleotides not matched to a gene: 5. This chain's CDR3 is CAISEGGGEFNEQFF. CDR3 DNA sequence: TGTGCCATCAGTGAGGGCGGGGGGGAGTTCAATGAGCAGTTCTTC.

J is TRBJ1-2 and V is TRBV5-1, with 7 bases fitting TRBD1. J gave up 3 bases and V 4 bases, and 6 bases lay outside the gene matches. There are 14 residues in the CDR3. The V gene's germline CDR1 is SGHRS and CDR2 YFSETQ. The CDR3 sequence is CASSGGQSDYGYTF. DNA of the CDR3: TGCGCCAGCAGCGGGGGACAGTCCGACTATGGCTACACCTTC.

The rearrangement links TRBV4-2 to TRBJ2-7, with 9 bases identical to TRBD1. The germline gives CDR1 LGHNA, CDR2 YNFKEQ. The CDR3 is made up of 15 amino acids. V gave up 3 bases and J gave up 1 base; unmatched junction bases: 4. Written as DNA, the CDR3 is TGTGCCAGCAGCCAGGGACAGGGATATTCCTACGAGCAGTACTTC. It translates to CASSQGQGYSYEQYF.

The chain couples TRBV30 to TRBJ1-1; no clear D gene. Trimming removed 2 bases at V and 1 base at J, with 11 bases between. The CDR3 totals 14 residues. In germline, CDR1 is GTSNPN, CDR2 SVGIG (reference sequence). CDR3 sequence reads: CAWSQITGNTEAFF. CDR3 in DNA: TGTGCCTGGAGTCAAATAACGGGGAACACTGAAGCTTTCTTT.

The chain uses TRBV7-2 and TRBJ1-1; 10 bases line up with TRBD1. Losses at the gene ends were 5 bases for V and 4 bases for J; bases not matched to a gene: 10. Germline lookup yields CDR1 SGHTA and CDR2 FQGNSA. The length of the CDR3 is 16 residues. The CDR3 DNA is TGTGCCAGCAGCCATCGGACAGGGGGTATTGGCACTGAAGCTTTCTTT. It codes for CASSHRTGGIGTEAFF.